These 19 T cell receptor beta chains came from one sample sequenced in a study of T cell repertoires in cytomegalovirus infection. TCRdb re-analysed the reads in MiXCR, keeping a single row per CDR3 protein. Here the sample spans around 530,000 distinct CDR3 sequences, less than 30% being singletons. Material for sequencing was PBMCs. Receptor source: a human donor in good health (CMV status not recorded). Some clones in this sample may be carry-over from other donors' samples.

This clonotype was seen repeatedly, ten times or more. The J gene is TRBJ2-1, the V gene TRBV7-8, with no clear D. Germline V gives CDR1 SGHVS, CDR2 FQNEAQ. This CDR3 contains 14 residues. V lost 0 bases to trimming and J lost 5 bases, with 8 bases between them. The CDR3 protein is CASSLALTNNEQFF. The CDR3 DNA follows: TGTGCCAGCAGCTTAGCACTTACTAACAATGAGCAGTTCTTC.

In its sample, this clonotype was seen a few times. The chain recombines TRBV6-1 with TRBJ1-2; D remains ambiguous. The CDR3 loop spans 14 amino acids. CDR1 and CDR2 (germline): MNHNS, SASEGT. Trimming took 1 base from V and 6 from J, leaving 12 bases between them. CDR3 DNA sequence: TGTGCCAGCAGTGAAGTTACGGGGTGGGATGGCTACACCTTC. This gives the protein CASSEVTGWDGYTF.

The chain couples TRBV27 to TRBJ1-1; the match to TRBD1 covers 7 bases. Losses at the gene ends were 5 bases for V and 3 bases for J; bases not matched to a gene: 9. Per germline, CDR1 MNHEY and CDR2 SMNVEV (reference sequence). This CDR3 is built from 15 residues. In DNA, the CDR3 is TGTGCCAGCAGTACTCTACAGGGGAGGCACACTGAAGCTTTCTTT. Residues: CASSTLQGRHTEAFF.

In its sample, this clonotype was seen a few times. The genes are TRBV5-4 and TRBJ2-5; perhaps TRBD2 as D (7 bases). From germline, CDR1 is SGHNT and CDR2 YYREEE (reference sequence). The germline V and J ends were trimmed by 5 bases and 2 bases, with 19 bases remaining between them. The CDR3 spans 16 residues. The CDR3 protein is CASSQNRGGGQETQYF. The CDR3 region has the DNA TGTGCCAGCAGTCAGAACCGAGGGGGAGGGCAAGAGACCCAGTACTTC.

CDR3 protein: CASRLGGTTSYEQYF. CDR3 DNA: TGTGCCAGCAGATTGGGGGGTACAACCTCCTACGAGCAGTACTTC. The rearrangement uses TRBV7-2 and TRBJ2-7; tentative D call: TRBD2 (6 bases). The CDR3 length is 15 residues. CDR1 is SGHTA, CDR2 FQGNSA, per germline. With 6 bases removed from V and 0 bases from J, the gap between germline ends came to 15 bases.

This clonotype occurred many times. V gene TRBV7-2 combines with J gene TRBJ2-7; no clear D gene. Germline-derived CDR1 and CDR2 are SGHTA and FQGNSA. V lost 6 bases, J lost 3 bases, and 18 bases lay in between. This CDR3 is 15 amino acids long. CDR3 protein: CASRYSRIIDYEQYV. The CDR3 DNA reads TGTGCCAGCAGGTACTCAAGGATTATTGACTACGAGCAGTACGTC.

J is TRBJ2-7 and V is TRBV27, with unresolved D. CDR3 length equals 14 residues. Germline values: CDR1 MNHEY, CDR2 SMNVEV (reference sequence). The V and J ends lost 5 bases and 2 bases respectively, with 13 bases between them. CDR3 nucleotide sequence: TGTGCCAGCAGTCCCCTCGACGGAACCTACGAGCAGTACTTC. Its protein product is CASSPLDGTYEQYF.

A note on this clonotype: This may come from a read error, since a much larger clone is one base off. The chain has TRBV11-2 and TRBJ2-7; D uncertain. From germline, CDR1 is SGHAT and CDR2 FQNNGV. This CDR3 is built from 15 residues. CDR3 protein: CAGSFPMGLSYEQYF. CDR3 in DNA: TGTGCCGGCAGCTTTCCAATGGGTCTCTCCTACGAGCAGTACTTC.

This clonotype was seen ten or more times. The chain joins TRBV7-2 to TRBJ2-7, with D possibly TRBD2 on 6 matching bases. This CDR3 contains 15 residues. In germline, CDR1 is SGHTA, CDR2 FQGNSA. The V end was cut by 3 bases, the J end by 1 base, with 13 bases between. This CDR3 reads CASSLVAGTSYEQYF. CDR3 bases: TGTGCCAGCAGCTTGGTGGCGGGAACTTCCTACGAGCAGTACTTC.

The rearrangement joins TRBV28 to TRBJ2-3; the match to TRBD1 covers 12 bases. CDR1 MDHEN and CDR2 SYDVKM come from the germline V gene. This CDR3 is built from 15 residues. With V trimmed by 7 bases and J by 8 bases, 10 bases remained unmatched. DNA for the CDR3: TGTGCCAGCACCTCAGGGGACAGGGGGCCTGGTACGCAGTATTTT. This codes for CASTSGDRGPGTQYF. The whole variable domain, remainder taken from reference TRBV28 and TRBJ2-3, is DVKVTQSSRYLVKRTGEKVFLECVQDMDHENMFWYRQDPGLGLRLIYFSYDVKMKEKGDIPEGYSVSREKKERFSLILESASTNQTSMYLCASTSGDRGPGTQYFGPGTRLTVL.

This chain uses TRBV6-6 with TRBJ1-1, with 7 nucleotides matching TRBD1. This CDR3 has 14 amino acids. The germline V gene encodes CDR1 MNHNY and CDR2 SVGAGI (reference sequence). J gave up 5 bases and V 6 bases, and 9 bases lay outside the gene matches. The CDR3 region has the DNA TGTGCCAGCAGCTTAAAGGGGGCGGTAACTGAAGCTTTCTTT. Its translation is CASSLKGAVTEAFF.

This clonotype showed up just once. J is TRBJ1-5 and V is TRBV12-5; D is perhaps TRBD1 (6 bases). Germline CDR1 reads LGHNT; CDR2 reads FRNRAP. CDR3 size: 17 residues. V was pared by 7 bases and J by 3 bases, with 22 bases between. CDR3 nucleotide sequence: TGTGCTAGTGCTACCACACGAGGGGGGCTCCTCAATCAGCCCCAGCATTTT. Translating it yields CASATTRGGLLNQPQHF.

This clonotype turned up a few times. This rearrangement joins TRBV15 to TRBJ2-7; weak D call: TRBD2 (5 bases). Germline-derived CDR1 and CDR2 are LNHNV and YYDKDF (reference sequence). This CDR3 contains 14 residues. The V end was cut by 0 bases, the J end by 3 bases, with 9 bases between. The CDR3 here is CATSRDWGVYEQYF. The CDR3 DNA sequence: TGTGCCACCAGCAGAGATTGGGGAGTCTACGAGCAGTACTTC.

In its sample, this clonotype was seen many times. The CDR3 region has the DNA TGTGCCAGCAGTTTAAGCAGGGGGCGGAATGAAAAACTGTTTTTT. It is translated as CASSLSRGRNEKLFF. The rearrangement links TRBV12-3 or TRBV12-4 to TRBJ1-4; TRBD1 matches at 8 bases. Trimming at V came to 2 bases and at J to 5 bases, leaving 4 bases not matched to a gene. The CDR3 consists of 15 residues.

In this sample, this clonotype turned up many times. One end of the junction is discordant with germline, which a read error may explain. This rearrangement joins TRBV7-2 to TRBJ2-1, with TRBD2 matching over 10 bases. The germline V gene has CDR1 SGHTA and CDR2 FQGNSA. The CDR3 totals 15 residues. For the CDR3, the DNA is TGTGCCAGCAGCATAGCGGGAGGATCCTACAATGAGCAGTTCTTC. Its translation: CASSIAGGSYNEQFF.

This clonotype was counted at least ten times. The chain joins TRBV19 to TRBJ1-2; D perhaps matches TRBD1 (6 bases). V was shortened by 1 base and J by 2 bases, with 11 bases between the two germline ends. Germline values: CDR1 LNHDA, CDR2 SQIVND (reference sequence). CDR3 size: 15 residues. CDR3 residues: CASSIVWGPNYGYTF. In DNA, the CDR3 is TGTGCCAGTAGTATAGTTTGGGGGCCCAACTATGGCTACACCTTC.

This sequence joins TRBV7-9 and TRBJ2-1; 9 nucleotides align to TRBD2. CDR3 length: 17 amino acids. Germline trimming cut 3 bases from V and 10 bases from J; bases unmatched to any gene: 16. Per the germline V gene, CDR1 is SEHNR and CDR2 is FQNEAQ (reference sequence). The CDR3 sequence: CASSLEKSASGNSEQFF. DNA for the CDR3: TGTGCCAGCAGCTTGGAAAAGTCCGCTAGCGGGAATAGCGAGCAGTTCTTC. Full variable domain (missing parts from reference TRBV7-9 and TRBJ2-1): DTGVSQNPRHKITKRGQNVTFRCDPISEHNRLYWYRQTLGQGPEFLTYFQNEAQLEKSRLLSDRFSAERPKGSFSTLEIQRTEQGDSAMYLCASSLEKSASGNSEQFFGPGTRLTVL.

The gene calls are TRBV5-5 and TRBJ2-7; tentatively, D is TRBD1 (6 bases). Between the trimmed V and J ends, which lost 0 bases and 7 bases, there was a span of 14 bases. Germline values: CDR1 SGHKS, CDR2 YYEKEE (reference sequence). CDR3 size: 14 residues. CDR3 coding DNA: TGTGCCAGCAGCTTGGACGCCAGGGGACGGGAGCAGTACGTC. Translated: CASSLDARGREQYV.

This clonotype has ten or more counts. The chain carries TRBV7-2 and TRBJ2-5, with D possibly matching TRBD2 (6 bases). With 1 base removed from V and 7 bases from J, the gap between germline ends came to 19 bases. The CDR3 has 16 residues. Germline loops: CDR1 SGHTA, CDR2 FQGNSA. Here the CDR3 DNA reads TGTGCCAGCAGCTTAGGCGTCAGCGGGTCTCAGGGGACCCAGTACTTC. This sequence encodes CASSLGVSGSQGTQYF.